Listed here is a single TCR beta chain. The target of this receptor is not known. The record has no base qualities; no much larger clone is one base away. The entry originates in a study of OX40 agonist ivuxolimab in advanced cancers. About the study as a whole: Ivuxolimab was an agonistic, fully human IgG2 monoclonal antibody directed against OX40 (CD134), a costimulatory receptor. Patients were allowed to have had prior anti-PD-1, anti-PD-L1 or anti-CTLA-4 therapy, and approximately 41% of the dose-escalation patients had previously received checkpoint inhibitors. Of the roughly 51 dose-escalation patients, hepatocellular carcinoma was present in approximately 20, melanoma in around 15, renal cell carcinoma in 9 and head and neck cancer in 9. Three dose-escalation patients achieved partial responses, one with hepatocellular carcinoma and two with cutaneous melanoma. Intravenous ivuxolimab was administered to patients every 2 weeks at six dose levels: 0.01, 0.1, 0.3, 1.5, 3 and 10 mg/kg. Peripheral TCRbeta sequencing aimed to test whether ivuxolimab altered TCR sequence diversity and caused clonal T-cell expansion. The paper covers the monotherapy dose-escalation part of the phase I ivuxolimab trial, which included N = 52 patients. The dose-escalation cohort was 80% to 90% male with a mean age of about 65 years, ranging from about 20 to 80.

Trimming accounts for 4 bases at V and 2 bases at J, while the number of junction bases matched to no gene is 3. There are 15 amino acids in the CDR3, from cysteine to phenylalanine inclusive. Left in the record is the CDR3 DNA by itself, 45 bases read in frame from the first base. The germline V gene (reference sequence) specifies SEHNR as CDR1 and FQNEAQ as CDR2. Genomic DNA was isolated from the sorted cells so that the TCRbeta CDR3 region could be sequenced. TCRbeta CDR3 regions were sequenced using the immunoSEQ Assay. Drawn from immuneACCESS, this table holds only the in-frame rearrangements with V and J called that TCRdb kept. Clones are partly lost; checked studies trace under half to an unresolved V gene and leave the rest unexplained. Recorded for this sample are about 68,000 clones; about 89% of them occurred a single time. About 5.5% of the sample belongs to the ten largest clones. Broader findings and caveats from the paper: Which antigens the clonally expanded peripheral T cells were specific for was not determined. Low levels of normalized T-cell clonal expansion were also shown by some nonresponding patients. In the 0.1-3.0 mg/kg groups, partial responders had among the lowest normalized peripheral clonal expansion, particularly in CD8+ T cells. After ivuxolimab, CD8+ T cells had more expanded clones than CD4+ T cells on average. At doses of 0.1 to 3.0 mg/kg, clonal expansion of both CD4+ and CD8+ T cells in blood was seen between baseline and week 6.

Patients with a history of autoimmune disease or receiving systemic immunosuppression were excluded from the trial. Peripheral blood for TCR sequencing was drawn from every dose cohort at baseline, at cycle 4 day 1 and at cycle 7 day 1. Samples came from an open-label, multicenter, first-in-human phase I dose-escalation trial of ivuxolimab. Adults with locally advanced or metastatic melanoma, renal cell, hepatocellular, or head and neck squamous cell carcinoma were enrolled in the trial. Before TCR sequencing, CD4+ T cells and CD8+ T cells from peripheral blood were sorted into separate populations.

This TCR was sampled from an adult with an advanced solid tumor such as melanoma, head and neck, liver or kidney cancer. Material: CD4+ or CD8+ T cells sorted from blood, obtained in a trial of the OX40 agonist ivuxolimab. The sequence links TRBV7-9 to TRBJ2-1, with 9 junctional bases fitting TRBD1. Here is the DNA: TGTGCCAGCAGCTCGCGGGACAGGGCCTACAATGAGCAGTTCTTC. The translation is CASSSRDRAYNEQFF.